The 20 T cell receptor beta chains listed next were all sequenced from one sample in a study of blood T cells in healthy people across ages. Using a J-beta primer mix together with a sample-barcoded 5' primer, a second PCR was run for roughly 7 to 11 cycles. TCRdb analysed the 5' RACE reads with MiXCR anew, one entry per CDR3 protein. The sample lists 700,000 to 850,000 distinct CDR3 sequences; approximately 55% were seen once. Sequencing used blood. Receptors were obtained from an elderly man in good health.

The CDR3, as DNA: TGTGCCTGCCGACTAGCGGAGATTATGGGCAATGAGCAGTTCTTC. This translates into CACRLAEIMGNEQFF. V gene TRBV2 combines with J gene TRBJ2-1, with TRBD2 matching 9 bases. The CDR3 runs to 15 residues. The trim removed 11 bases at V and 6 bases at J, leaving 14 bases unmatched. The V gene's germline CDR1 is SNHLY and CDR2 FYNNEI.

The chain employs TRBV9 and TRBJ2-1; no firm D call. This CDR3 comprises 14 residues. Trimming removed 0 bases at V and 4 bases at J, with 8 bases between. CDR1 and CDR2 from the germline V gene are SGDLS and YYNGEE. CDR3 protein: CASSVETAYNEQFF. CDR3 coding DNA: TGTGCCAGCAGCGTAGAAACAGCTTACAATGAGCAGTTCTTC.

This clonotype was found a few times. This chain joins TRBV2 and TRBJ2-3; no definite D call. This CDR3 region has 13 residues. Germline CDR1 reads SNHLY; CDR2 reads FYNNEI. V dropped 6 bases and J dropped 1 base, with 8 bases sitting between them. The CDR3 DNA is TGTGCCAGCAGCTCCCAGGGCACAGATACGCAGTATTTT. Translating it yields CASSSQGTDTQYF.

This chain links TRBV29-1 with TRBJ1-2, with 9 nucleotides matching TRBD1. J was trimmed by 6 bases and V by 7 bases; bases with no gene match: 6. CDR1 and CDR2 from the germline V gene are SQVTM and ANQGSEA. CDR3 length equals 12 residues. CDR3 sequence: CSAAGQGNGYTF. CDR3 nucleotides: TGCAGCGCTGCGGGACAGGGCAATGGCTACACCTTC. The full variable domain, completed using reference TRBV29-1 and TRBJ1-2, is SAVISQKPSRDICQRGTSLTIQCQVDSQVTMMFWYRQQPGQSLTLIATANQGSEATYESGFVIDKFPISRPNLTFSTLTVSNMSPEDSSIYLCSAAGQGNGYTFGSGTRLTVV.

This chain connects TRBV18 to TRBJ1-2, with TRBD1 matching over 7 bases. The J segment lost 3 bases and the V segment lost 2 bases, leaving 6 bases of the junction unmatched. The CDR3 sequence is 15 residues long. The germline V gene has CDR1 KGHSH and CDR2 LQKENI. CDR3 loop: CASSPECGTDYGYTF. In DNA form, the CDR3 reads TGTGCCAGCTCACCAGAATGCGGGACAGACTATGGCTACACCTTC.

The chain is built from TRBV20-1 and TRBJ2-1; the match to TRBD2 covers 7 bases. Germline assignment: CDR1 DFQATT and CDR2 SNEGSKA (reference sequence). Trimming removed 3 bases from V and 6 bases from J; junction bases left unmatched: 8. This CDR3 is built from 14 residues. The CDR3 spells CSASGGSAGNEQFF. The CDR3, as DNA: TGCAGTGCTAGCGGGGGGAGCGCAGGCAATGAGCAGTTCTTC.

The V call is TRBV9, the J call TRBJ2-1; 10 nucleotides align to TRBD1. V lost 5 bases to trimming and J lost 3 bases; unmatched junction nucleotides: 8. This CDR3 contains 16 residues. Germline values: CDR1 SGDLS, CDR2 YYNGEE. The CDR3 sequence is CASSNTGTGVYNEQFF. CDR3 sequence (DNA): TGTGCCAGCAGTAATACCGGGACAGGGGTCTACAATGAGCAGTTCTTC.

The DNA for the CDR3 is TGCGCCAGCAGCCGATGGACAGGGGGCGGTTTAGAGACCCAGTACTTC. It encodes CASSRWTGGGLETQYF. The V gene is TRBV5-1, the J gene TRBJ2-5, with 11 bases aligning to TRBD1. The germline gives CDR1 SGHRS, CDR2 YFSETQ. V dropped 4 bases and J dropped 4; count of bases not matched to a gene: 9. The CDR3 consists of 16 residues.

The CDR3 region is CASSSLAGISYGYTF. In DNA form, the CDR3 reads TGTGCCAGCAGTTCTCTGGCAGGTATCTCCTATGGCTACACCTTC. This rearrangement joins TRBV27 to TRBJ1-2; D call uncertain. Germline loops: CDR1 MNHEY, CDR2 SMNVEV (reference sequence). The CDR3 consists of 15 residues. With 4 bases removed from V and 4 bases from J, the gap between germline ends came to 16 bases.

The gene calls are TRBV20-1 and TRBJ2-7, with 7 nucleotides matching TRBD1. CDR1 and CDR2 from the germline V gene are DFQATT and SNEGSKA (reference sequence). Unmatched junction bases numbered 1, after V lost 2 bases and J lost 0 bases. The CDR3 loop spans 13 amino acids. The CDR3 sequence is CSARRDSSYEQYF. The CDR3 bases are TGCAGTGCTAGAAGGGACAGCTCCTACGAGCAGTACTTC.

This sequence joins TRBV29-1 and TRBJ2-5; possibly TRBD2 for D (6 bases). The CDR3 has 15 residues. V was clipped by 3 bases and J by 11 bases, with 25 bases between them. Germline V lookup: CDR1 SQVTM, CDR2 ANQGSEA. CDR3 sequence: CSVEAGLSGMYEQYF. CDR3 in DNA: TGCAGCGTTGAGGCGGGACTCTCCGGAATGTATGAGCAGTACTTC.

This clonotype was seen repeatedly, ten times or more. CDR3 region: CASSLNGLSSTDTQYF. In DNA form, the CDR3 reads TGTGCCAGCAGTTTGAATGGCTTGTCGAGCACAGATACGCAGTATTTT. The chain combines TRBV28 with TRBJ2-3; D is unclear. The germline V and J ends were trimmed by 3 bases and 0 bases, with 13 bases remaining between them. CDR1 is MDHEN and CDR2 is SYDVKM in the germline V gene. This CDR3 comprises 16 residues.

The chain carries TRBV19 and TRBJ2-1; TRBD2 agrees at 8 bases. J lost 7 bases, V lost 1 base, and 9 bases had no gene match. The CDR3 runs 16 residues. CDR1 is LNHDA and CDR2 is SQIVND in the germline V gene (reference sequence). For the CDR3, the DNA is TGTGCCAGTAGTATAGGAGGCGAGCGGGGGTTGAATGAGCAGTTCTTC. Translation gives CASSIGGERGLNEQFF.

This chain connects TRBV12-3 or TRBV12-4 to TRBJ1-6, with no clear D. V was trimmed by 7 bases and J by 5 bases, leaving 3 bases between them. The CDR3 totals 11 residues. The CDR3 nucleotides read TGTGCCAGCAAAAATAATTCACCCCTCCACTTT. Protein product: CASKNNSPLHF.

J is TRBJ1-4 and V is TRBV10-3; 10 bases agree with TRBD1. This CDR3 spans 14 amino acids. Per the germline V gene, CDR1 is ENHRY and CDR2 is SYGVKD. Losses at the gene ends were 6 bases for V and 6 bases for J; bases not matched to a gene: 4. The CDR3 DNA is TGTGCCATCAGGCCGGGACAGGGGCATGAAAAACTGTTTTTT. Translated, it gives CAIRPGQGHEKLFF.

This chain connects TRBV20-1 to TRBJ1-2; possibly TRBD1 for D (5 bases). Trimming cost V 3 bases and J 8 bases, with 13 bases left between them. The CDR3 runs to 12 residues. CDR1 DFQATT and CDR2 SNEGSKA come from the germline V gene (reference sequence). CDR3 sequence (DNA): TGCAGTGCTAGTTGGGACGGTGTGGGCTACACCTTC. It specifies CSASWDGVGYTF.

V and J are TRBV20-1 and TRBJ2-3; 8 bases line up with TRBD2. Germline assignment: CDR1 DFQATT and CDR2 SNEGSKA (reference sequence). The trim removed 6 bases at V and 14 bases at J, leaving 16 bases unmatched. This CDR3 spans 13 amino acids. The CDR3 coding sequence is TGCAGTGCCCGGGGGGGGGATCACAGAGACGCGTATTTT. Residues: CSARGGDHRDAYF.

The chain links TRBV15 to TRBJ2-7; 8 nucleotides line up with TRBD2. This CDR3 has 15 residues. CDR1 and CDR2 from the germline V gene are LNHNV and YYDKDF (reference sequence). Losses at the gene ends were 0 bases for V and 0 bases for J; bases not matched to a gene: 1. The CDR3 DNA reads TGTGCCACCAGCAGAGACGGGACTAGCTCCTACGAGCAGTACTTC. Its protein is CATSRDGTSSYEQYF.

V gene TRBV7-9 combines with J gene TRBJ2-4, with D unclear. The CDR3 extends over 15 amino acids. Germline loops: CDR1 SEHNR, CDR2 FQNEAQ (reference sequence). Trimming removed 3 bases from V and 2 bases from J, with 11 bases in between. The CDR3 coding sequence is TGTGCCAGCAGCTTTTCTGACTGGACCAAAAACATTCAGTACTTC. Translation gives CASSFSDWTKNIQYF.

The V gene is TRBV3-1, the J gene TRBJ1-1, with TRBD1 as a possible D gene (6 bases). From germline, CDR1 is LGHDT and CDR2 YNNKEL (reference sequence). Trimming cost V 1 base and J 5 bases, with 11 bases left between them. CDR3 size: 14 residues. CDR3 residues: CASSQGLRGTEAFF. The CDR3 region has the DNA TGTGCCAGCAGCCAAGGCCTTAGGGGGACTGAAGCTTTCTTT. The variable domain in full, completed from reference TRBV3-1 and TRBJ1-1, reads DTAVSQTPKYLVTQMGNDKSIKCEQNLGHDTMYWYKQDSKKFLKIMFSYNNKELIINETVPNRFSPKSPDKAHLNLHINSLELGDSAVYFCASSQGLRGTEAFFGQGTRLTVV.